The 26 T cell receptor beta chains given below trace back to one sample, sequenced in a study of blood T cell repertoires in COVID-19. Libraries were prepared by immunoSEQ multiplex PCR; TCRdb keeps only in-frame clonotypes and omits some of them. The repertoire holds over 200,000 clones, with less than 90% as singletons. The sequencing sample was made of peripheral blood. The receptor set was obtained from a man aged 35-49 years with acute or convalescent COVID-19.

This chain links TRBV24-1 with TRBJ1-5; a weak D match, TRBD1 (5 bases). Trimming shortened V by 3 bases and J by 10 bases, and 9 bases separated the two germline ends. In germline, CDR1 is KGHDR, CDR2 SFDVKD. CDR3 length: 12 residues. CDR3 in amino acids: CATSDHQGPQHF. Written as DNA, the CDR3 is TGTGCCACCAGTGATCACCAGGGCCCCCAGCATTTT.

CDR3 protein: CASSPVGGGYTF. CDR3 nucleotide sequence: TGTGCCAGCTCACCAGTCGGTGGTGGCTACACCTTC. The rearrangement links TRBV18 to TRBJ1-2; D not certain. CDR1 KGHSH and CDR2 LQKENI come from the germline V gene. Trimming pared 2 bases from V and 7 bases from J, leaving 8 bases between. The CDR3 is made up of 12 amino acids.

This chain links TRBV10-2 with TRBJ1-4; 8 bases agree with TRBD1. Germline lookup yields CDR1 WSHSY and CDR2 SAAADI. This CDR3 comprises 13 residues. Trimming took 6 bases from V and 8 from J; bases not matched to a gene: 5. This CDR3 reads CASRQGEREKLFF. In DNA form, the CDR3 reads TGCGCCAGCAGACAGGGGGAACGGGAAAAACTGTTTTTT.

DNA of the CDR3: TGTGCCAGCAGCCCGGGGGGGACTAGCGGTCTCTACGAGCAGTACTTC. As protein: CASSPGGTSGLYEQYF. This sequence joins TRBV28 and TRBJ2-7, with TRBD2 matching 11 bases. From germline, CDR1 is MDHEN and CDR2 SYDVKM. This CDR3 is 16 amino acids long. With V trimmed by 6 bases and J by 3 bases, 10 bases remained unmatched. The full variable domain, completed using reference TRBV28 and TRBJ2-7, is DVKVTQSSRYLVKRTGEKVFLECVQDMDHENMFWYRQDPGLGLRLIYFSYDVKMKEKGDIPEGYSVSREKKERFSLILESASTNQTSMYLCASSPGGTSGLYEQYFGPGTRLTVT.

The chain uses TRBV7-3 and TRBJ2-3, with 8 bases lining up with TRBD2. Germline CDR1 reads SGHTA; CDR2 reads FQGTGA. This CDR3 is built from 14 residues. V was pared by 5 bases and J by 2 bases, with 3 bases of the junction left unmatched. The CDR3 region has the DNA TGTGCCAGCAGCCGCGGGGGGAACACAGATACGCAGTATTTT. It encodes CASSRGGNTDTQYF.

The chain uses TRBV6-6 and TRBJ2-7; 11 bases are shared with TRBD2. CDR1 and CDR2 from the germline V gene are MNHNY and SVGAGI (reference sequence). The junction had 7 bases not matched to a gene; V was cut back by 0 bases and J by 6 bases. The CDR3 is made up of 16 amino acids. CDR3 DNA: TGTGCCAGCAGTTACTCGATAGGGCTAGCGGGAGGCGAGCAGTACTTC. It is translated as CASSYSIGLAGGEQYF.

This clone was observed a handful of times. V is TRBV11-2 and J is TRBJ2-3; 10 bases are shared with TRBD1. The CDR3 consists of 15 residues. With 1 base clipped from V and 6 bases from J, the junction kept 4 bases outside the gene matches. Germline CDR1 reads SGHAT; CDR2 reads FQNNGV. The CDR3 loop reads CASSLGGTGVDTQYF. CDR3 DNA sequence: TGTGCCAGCAGCTTAGGCGGGACAGGGGTGGATACGCAGTATTTT. Full variable domain (remainder filled in from reference TRBV11-2 and TRBJ2-3): EAGVAQSPRYKIIEKRQSVAFWCNPISGHATLYWYQQILGQGPKLLIQFQNNGVVDDSQLPKDRFSAERLKGVDSTLKIQPAKLEDSAVYLCASSLGGTGVDTQYFGPGTRLTVL.

The chain employs TRBV5-1 and TRBJ2-4, with D possibly matching TRBD2 (5 bases). This CDR3 has 15 residues. Trimming took 1 base from V and 5 from J, leaving 13 bases between them. Germline lookup yields CDR1 SGHRS and CDR2 YFSETQ. The CDR3 coding sequence is TGCGCCAGCAGCTTGACCGGACTTTTAGAAAACATTCAGTACTTC. It specifies CASSLTGLLENIQYF. Variable domain in full (rest from reference TRBV5-1 and TRBJ2-4): KAGVTQTPRYLIKTRGQQVTLSCSPISGHRSVSWYQQTPGQGLQFLFEYFSETQRNKGNFPGRFSGRQFSNSRSEMNVSTLELGDSALYLCASSLTGLLENIQYFGAGTRLSVL.

CDR3 amino acids: CASSSQTGYSNQPQHF. CDR3 bases: TGTGCCAGCAGCTCACAGACAGGCTATAGCAATCAGCCCCAGCATTTT. The chain links TRBV5-6 to TRBJ1-5; D perhaps matches TRBD1 (6 bases). With 3 bases removed from V and 0 bases from J, the gap between germline ends came to 13 bases. This CDR3 spans 16 amino acids. From germline, CDR1 is SGHDT and CDR2 YYEEEE.

The chain combines TRBV19 with TRBJ1-3; D not certain. Trimming shortened V by 6 bases and J by 0 bases, and 12 bases separated the two germline ends. Germline lookup yields CDR1 LNHDA and CDR2 SQIVND (reference sequence). The CDR3 totals 15 residues. CDR3 protein: CASSLGDSSGNTIYF. For the CDR3, the DNA is TGTGCCAGTAGCCTAGGAGATTCCTCTGGAAACACCATATATTTT.

The table lists this clone with a count of one. The chain combines TRBV9 with TRBJ2-7; TRBD1 agrees at 11 bases. Germline V lookup: CDR1 SGDLS, CDR2 YYNGEE. The CDR3 consists of 15 residues. V shed 0 bases, J shed 7 bases, and the junction held 6 bases outside the gene matches. CDR3 nucleotides: TGTGCCAGCAGCGTAGTTGGGACAGGGGGGGAAGAGCAGTACTTC. Translated, it gives CASSVVGTGGEEQYF.

The gene calls are TRBV9 and TRBJ2-7; 11 bases are shared with TRBD2. The J segment lost 0 bases and the V segment lost 4 bases, leaving 15 bases of the junction unmatched. Germline assignment: CDR1 SGDLS and CDR2 YYNGEE. The CDR3 is made up of 19 amino acids. The CDR3 DNA follows: TGTGCCAGCAGCCCAGCCCGGACTAGCGGGCCCCTTAGCTCCTACGAGCAGTACTTC. It codes for CASSPARTSGPLSSYEQYF.

The chain combines TRBV28 with TRBJ2-5; TRBD2 is a possible D gene (6 bases). The V end was cut by 4 bases, the J end by 5 bases, with 20 bases between. Germline CDR1 and CDR2: MDHEN and SYDVKM. CDR3 length: 16 residues. CDR3 sequence: CASSSPPPGVEETQYF. Written as DNA, the CDR3 is TGTGCCAGCAGTTCCCCACCCCCGGGGGTGGAGGAGACCCAGTACTTC.

This sequence joins TRBV4-1 and TRBJ2-1; possibly TRBD2 for D (6 bases). V was clipped by 3 bases and J by 3 bases, with 15 bases between them. Germline CDR1 MGHRA, CDR2 YSYEKL. The CDR3 loop spans 16 amino acids. The CDR3, as DNA: TGCGCCAGCAGCCAGCTCAGGGATAGCGGCTACAATGAGCAGTTCTTC. This sequence encodes CASSQLRDSGYNEQFF.

This clone was detected only once. This chain uses TRBV12-3 or TRBV12-4 with TRBJ1-1; D call uncertain. Trimming cost V 7 bases and J 5 bases, with 14 bases left between them. CDR3 length: 13 amino acids. CDR3 residues: CASTHPRETEAFF. CDR3 nucleotides: TGTGCCAGCACCCACCCTAGGGAGACTGAAGCTTTCTTT.

The chain combines TRBV4-3 with TRBJ2-2; 10 bases align to TRBD2. V gave up 1 base and J gave up 5 bases; unmatched junction bases: 7. The length of the CDR3 is 17 residues. Per germline, CDR1 LGHNA and CDR2 YSLEER. CDR3: CASSQGSGLAVTGELFF. As DNA, the CDR3 is TGCGCCAGCAGCCAAGGGTCAGGACTAGCGGTAACCGGGGAGCTGTTTTTT.

The chain employs TRBV3-1 (or the pseudogene TRBV3-2) and TRBJ2-7; perhaps TRBD2 as D (6 bases). With 1 base removed from V and 6 bases from J, the gap between germline ends came to 13 bases. The germline gives CDR1 LGHDT, CDR2 YNNKEL (reference sequence). The CDR3 runs to 14 residues. The DNA for the CDR3 is TGTGCCAGCAGCCAAGTTGCGGGGATAGTCGAGCAGTACTTC. It is translated as CASSQVAGIVEQYF.

The chain joins TRBV28 to TRBJ1-2; no clear D gene. There are 14 residues in the CDR3. CDR1 is MDHEN, CDR2 SYDVKM, per germline. Trimming stripped 4 bases from V and 4 bases from J, with 13 bases between. The chain's CDR3 is CASSSGQIIYGYTF. Here the CDR3 DNA reads TGTGCCAGCAGTTCGGGTCAGATAATCTATGGCTACACCTTC.

This chain links TRBV15 with TRBJ2-1, with 12 bases lining up with TRBD2. Germline loops: CDR1 LNHNV, CDR2 YYDKDF (reference sequence). The trim removed 1 base at V and 7 bases at J, leaving 5 bases unmatched. The CDR3 runs 16 residues. The CDR3 sequence: CATSRALAGGGNEQFF. CDR3 nucleotides: TGTGCCACCAGCAGAGCACTAGCGGGGGGCGGGAATGAGCAGTTCTTC.

V and J are TRBV11-1 and TRBJ2-7, with D tentatively TRBD1 (6 bases). CDR1 SGHAT and CDR2 FQDESV come from the germline V gene (reference sequence). The CDR3 contains 15 residues. The V and J ends lost 1 base and 1 base respectively, with 11 bases between them. The CDR3, as DNA: TGTGCCAGCAGCTTAGAACTTCAGGGGTCCTACGAGCAGTACTTC. It specifies CASSLELQGSYEQYF. Variable domain in full (rest from reference TRBV11-1 and TRBJ2-7): EAEVAQSPRYKITEKSQAVAFWCDPISGHATLYWYRQILGQGPELLVQFQDESVVDDSQLPKDRFSAERLKGVDSTLKIQPAELGDSAMYLCASSLELQGSYEQYFGPGTRLTVT.

V is TRBV6-5 and J is TRBJ1-2; 9 bases are shared with TRBD1. V shed 4 bases, J shed 3 bases, and the junction held 9 bases outside the gene matches. Germline V lookup: CDR1 MNHEY, CDR2 SVGAGI. The CDR3 is made up of 16 amino acids. The CDR3 DNA reads TGTGCCAGCAGTTTCCTAGGACAGGGGAAAGACTATGGCTACACCTTC. Translation: CASSFLGQGKDYGYTF.

This clone has just a few counts. The genes are TRBV24-1 and TRBJ2-1; 7 bases are a match to TRBD2. This CDR3 region has 12 residues. The trim removed 9 bases at V and 3 bases at J, leaving 1 base unmatched. CDR1 KGHDR and CDR2 SFDVKD come from the germline V gene. The CDR3 loop is CATQRDYNEQFF. The CDR3 region has the DNA TGTGCCACCCAGCGGGACTACAATGAGCAGTTCTTC.

This sequence joins TRBV5-4 and TRBJ2-1, with a possible D match to TRBD2 (5 bases). Trimming took off 0 bases at V and 4 bases at J, with 8 bases between the two ends. Germline lookup yields CDR1 SGHNT and CDR2 YYREEE (reference sequence). The CDR3 is made up of 14 amino acids. This CDR3 reads CASSLGSGYNEQFF. The CDR3 region has the DNA TGTGCCAGCAGCTTGGGGTCGGGATACAATGAGCAGTTCTTC.

The CDR3 DNA sequence: TGTGCCAGCGCGGGGACAGGGGGCGATCAGCCCCAGCATTTT. Protein: CASAGTGGDQPQHF. The chain has TRBV6-5 and TRBJ1-5, with TRBD1 identical over 12 bases. The length of the CDR3 is 14 residues. J was trimmed by 5 bases and V by 8 bases; bases with no gene match: 4. Germline V gives CDR1 MNHEY, CDR2 SVGAGI.

V and J are TRBV24-1 and TRBJ2-1, with 9 bases matching TRBD2. The germline V gene encodes CDR1 KGHDR and CDR2 SFDVKD. This CDR3 is 16 amino acids long. Trimming cost V 3 bases and J 8 bases; bases outside gene matches: 10. The CDR3 nucleotides read TGTGCCACCAGTGATCCCGCAGCTAGCGGGAAGGATGAGCAGTTCTTC. This encodes CATSDPAASGKDEQFF.

This rearrangement joins TRBV19 to TRBJ2-2; TRBD1 agrees at 11 bases. Germline V gives CDR1 LNHDA, CDR2 SQIVND (reference sequence). The CDR3 consists of 16 residues. J gave up 4 bases and V 6 bases, and 7 bases lay outside the gene matches. CDR3 DNA: TGTGCCAGTAGACTAGGACAGGGGGCTGCCACCGGGGAGCTGTTTTTT. As protein: CASRLGQGAATGELFF.